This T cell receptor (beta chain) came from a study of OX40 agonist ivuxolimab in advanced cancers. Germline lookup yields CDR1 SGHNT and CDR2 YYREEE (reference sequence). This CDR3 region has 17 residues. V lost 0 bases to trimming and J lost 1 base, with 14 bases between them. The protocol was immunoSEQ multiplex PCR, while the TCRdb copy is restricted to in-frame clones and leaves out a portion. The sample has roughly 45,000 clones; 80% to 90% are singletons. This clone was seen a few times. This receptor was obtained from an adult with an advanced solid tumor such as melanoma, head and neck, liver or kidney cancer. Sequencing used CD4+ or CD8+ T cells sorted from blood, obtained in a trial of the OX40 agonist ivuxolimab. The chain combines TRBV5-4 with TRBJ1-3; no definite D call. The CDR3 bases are TGTGCCAGCAGCTTGGGCCAAGGCAGTTGGTCTGGAAACACCATATATTTT. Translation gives CASSLGQGSWSGNTIYF.